This T cell receptor beta chain was documented in a study of blood T cell repertoires in COVID-19. Whole-study context: The analysed material was cDNA or gDNA that came from T cells, B-cell-depleted T cells, or PBMCs.

Cohorts were assigned according to the clinical history that participants reported. Donors of Cohort 3 who recovered were those that had two negative PCRs, clearance, or symptom resolution. Trimming shortened V by 5 bases and J by 1 base, and 14 bases separated the two germline ends. Germline CDR1 reads SGHAT; CDR2 reads FQNNGV. The CDR3 covers 15 residues. Sequencing used immunoSEQ multiplex PCR; TCRdb keeps in-frame clones, though not all of them. The sample lists more than 200,000 clones; about four fifths were seen once. The rearrangement links TRBV11-2 to TRBJ1-1; D unclear. The TCR comes from a man aged 55-75 years who had recovered from COVID-19. What was sequenced was PBMCs or T cells enriched from blood (not recorded which). The CDR3 spells CASSRRGEGNTEAFF. CDR3 in DNA: TGTGCCAGCAGCAGGCGTGGGGAGGGGAACACTGAAGCTTTCTTT. Looking up the rest from reference TRBV11-2 and TRBJ1-1 gives the full variable domain: EAGVAQSPRYKIIEKRQSVAFWCNPISGHATLYWYQQILGQGPKLLIQFQNNGVVDDSQLPKDRFSAERLKGVDSTLKIQPAKLEDSAVYLCASSRRGEGNTEAFFGQGTRLTVV.